Listed below are T cell receptor beta chains from one sample, sequenced in a study of cytomegalovirus exposure and HLA in healthy donors. Some clones are missing from TCRdb's copy, which holds only in-frame ones; the method was immunoSEQ multiplex PCR. The profile shows about 150,000 clones, 77% of them singletons. Sequencing used PBMCs. Receptor source: a woman aged 25-40 years in good health and CMV-seronegative. The CDR3 runs from the conserved cysteine through the conserved F or W. A D gene is named only where the DNA matches it firmly. Only some rows state a clone size, as once, few, many or a class for expanded clones.

size	D	J	V	length	DNA	CDR3
.	.	TRBJ1-1	TRBV5-1	15	TGCGCCAGCAGCTTGAACGCGGTCTCCGACACTGAAGCTTTCTTT	CASSLNAVSDTEAFF
.	TRBD1	TRBJ2-7	TRBV7-6	17	TGTGCCAGCAGCTCCGCACTGCCCGGGACAGGGGGCCACGAGCAGTACTTC	CASSSALPGTGGHEQYF
.	.	TRBJ1-5	TRBV7-8	17	TGTGCCAGCAGCGTCTTTTCAGACAGGCCTAGCAATCAGCCCCAGCATTTT	CASSVFSDRPSNQPQHF
.	TRBD1	TRBJ2-1	TRBV2	14	TGTGCCAGCAGTGAACTGAGACAGGGGAACGAGCAGTTCTTC	CASSELRQGNEQFF
few	TRBD1	TRBJ1-6	TRBV9	16	TGTGCCAGCAGCGTAGAATGGTATGGACAGGGTTCACCCCTCCACTTT	CASSVEWYGQGSPLHF
.	.	TRBJ1-1	TRBV5-4	14	TGTGCCAGCAGAATGGCCCAAACGAACACTGAAGCTTTCTTT	CASRMAQTNTEAFF
.	.	TRBJ2-3	TRBV9	15	TGTGCCAGCAGCGTAGGTACGGGGGTCACAGATACGCAGTATTTT	CASSVGTGVTDTQYF
.	.	TRBJ2-5	TRBV29-1	12	TGCAGCGGTAGCGGTTTACAAGAGACCCAGTACTTC	CSGSGLQETQYF
.	.	TRBJ1-1	TRBV19	13	TGTGCCAGTAGTATAGTGGTGAGCACTGAAGCTTTCTTT	CASSIVVSTEAFF
.	.	TRBJ1-1	TRBV5-4	12	TGTGCCAGCAGCTTGGAGTTCGGTCGGGCTTTCTTT	CASSLEFGRAFF
.	.	TRBJ1-1	TRBV10-3	12	TGTGCCACGGACAGAGGGGACACTGAAGCTTTCTTT	CATDRGDTEAFF
few	.	TRBJ2-1	TRBV5-1	14	TGCGCCAGCAGCCCCCGGGGGAATTACAATGAGCAGTTCTTC	CASSPRGNYNEQFF
once	TRBD2	TRBJ2-5	TRBV19	18	TGTGCCAGTAGTATAGATCGCGCCGGGACTAGGTCGCCGGGGACCCAGTACTTC	CASSIDRAGTRSPGTQYF
.	TRBD1	TRBJ2-7	TRBV27	17	TGTGCCAGCAGTTTCCACGGACAGGCTCTCCGCTCCTACGAGCAGTACTTC	CASSFHGQALRSYEQYF
.	.	TRBJ1-1	TRBV27	13	TGTGCCAGCAGTTTACGGGGAAACACTGAAGCTTTCTTT	CASSLRGNTEAFF
.	TRBD1	TRBJ2-4	TRBV11-2	13	TGTGCCAGCAGCTTAGATCAGGGGGACATTCAGTACTTC	CASSLDQGDIQYF
.	TRBD1	TRBJ1-2	TRBV10-3	15	TGTGCCATCAGCGAAGGGTCGTACAGGGGCTTTGGCTACACCTTC	CAISEGSYRGFGYTF
.	.	TRBJ1-1	TRBV18	15	TGTGCCAGCTCCCCCGGGCTCCCGCGGGGCACTGAAGCTTTCTTT	CASSPGLPRGTEAFF
.	.	TRBJ1-1	TRBV28	11	TGTGCCAGCACCAGGTACACTGAAGCTTTCTTT	CASTRYTEAFF
few	TRBD1	TRBJ2-5	TRBV2	14	TGTGCCAGCTACGGGAGGGACAGGGGTGAGACCCAGTACTTC	CASYGRDRGETQYF
.	TRBD1	TRBJ2-5	TRBV19	15	TGTGCCAGTAGTCTGAGACAGGGAGTCCAAGAGACCCAGTACTTC	CASSLRQGVQETQYF
.	.	TRBJ1-4	TRBV7-2	18	TGTGCCAGCAGCTTAGCCAGGGGCCCAGGGGTGACTAATGAAAAACTGTTTTTT	CASSLARGPGVTNEKLFF
.	.	TRBJ2-1	TRBV7-9	13	TGTGCCAGCAGTTCACAAACAGGGAGTGAGCAGTTCTTC	CASSSQTGSEQFF
.	.	TRBJ2-5	TRBV7-7	13	TGTGCTAGCAGCTTACAGATCCAAGAGACCCAGTACTTC	CASSLQIQETQYF
once	.	TRBJ2-7	TRBV15	12	TGTGCCACCAGCAGGGCATCCTACGAGCAGTACTTC	CATSRASYEQYF
.	.	TRBJ2-1	TRBV7-6	15	TGTGCCAGCGGTCCTTTAGGGGGCTCCTACAATGAGCAGTTCTTC	CASGPLGGSYNEQFF
.	.	TRBJ2-1	TRBV7-9	14	TGTGCCAGCAGCCAAGAAGGAGGCCCGGGTGAGCAGTTCTTC	CASSQEGGPGEQFF
.	.	TRBJ1-1	TRBV19	14	TGTGCCAGTAAGATGGGGGGGGGAGGGACTGAAGCTTTCTTT	CASKMGGGGTEAFF
.	.	TRBJ1-3	TRBV30	12	TGTGCCTGGAGTGTATATGGAAACACCATATATTTT	CAWSVYGNTIYF
.	TRBD1	TRBJ2-3	TRBV5-1	16	TGCGCCAGCAGCCCCGGACAGGGGGCCTCCACAGATACGCAGTATTTT	CASSPGQGASTDTQYF
once	TRBD1	TRBJ1-2	TRBV18	17	TGTGCCAGCTCACCACCTAAACAGGGGGAGGGCCCCTATGGCTACACCTTC	CASSPPKQGEGPYGYTF
.	.	TRBJ1-5	TRBV2	15	TGTGCCAGCAGCTGGACTCCATATAGCAATCAGCCCCAGCATTTT	CASSWTPYSNQPQHF
.	TRBD1	TRBJ2-2	TRBV18	15	TGTGCCAGCTCACCACCGGGACAGGGGAAAGGGGAGCTGTTTTTT	CASSPPGQGKGELFF
.	.	TRBJ1-1	TRBV25-1	16	TGTGCCAGCAGTCCCGTCGGGGTCAGGAGAGGCACTGAAGCTTTCTTT	CASSPVGVRRGTEAFF
.	.	TRBJ2-3	TRBV28	14	TGTGCCAGCAGTTTGAACTCTCACACAGATACGCAGTATTTT	CASSLNSHTDTQYF
.	.	TRBJ1-3	TRBV9	15	TGTGCCAGCAGCCCTCAGGGGTTCTCTGGAAACACCATATATTTT	CASSPQGFSGNTIYF
.	TRBD2	TRBJ2-3	TRBV5-1	16	TGCGCCAGCAGCTCCGAGCTAGCGGGGATGCAAGATACGCAGTATTTT	CASSSELAGMQDTQYF
.	.	TRBJ1-5	TRBV7-2	14	TGTGCCAGCAGCTTTTCGGGTTTTAATCAGCCCCAGCATTTT	CASSFSGFNQPQHF
few	TRBD1	TRBJ1-1	TRBV5-8	14	TGTGCCAGCAGCTTTTCCAGGGGGAAATCGGAAGCTTTCTTT	CASSFSRGKSEAFF
.	.	TRBJ1-5	TRBV5-1	17	TGCGCCAGCAGCTCGCGGGAGGGGGGTGAGAGCAATCAGCCCCAGCATTTT	CASSSREGGESNQPQHF
.	.	TRBJ2-5	TRBV19	14	TGTGCCAGTAGCCCGGGCCGGAGGGGAGAGACCCAGTACTTC	CASSPGRRGETQYF
.	.	TRBJ2-4	TRBV4-1	14	TGCGCCAGCAGCTACGGGGTAGCCAAAAACATTCAGTACTTC	CASSYGVAKNIQYF
.	TRBD1	TRBJ1-2	TRBV5-1	14	TGCGCCAGCAGCGAAGGGACAGCTAACTATGGCTACACCTTC	CASSEGTANYGYTF
.	.	TRBJ1-1	TRBV5-4	15	TGTGCCAGCAGCCCGTATTCGACAGTGAACACTGAAGCTTTCTTT	CASSPYSTVNTEAFF
once	.	TRBJ2-7	TRBV14	14	TGTGCCAGCAGCCAAGGTAACGGTGCCTACGAGCAGTACTTC	CASSQGNGAYEQYF
.	TRBD1	TRBJ1-1	TRBV6-5	13	TGTGCCAGCAGTTCACAGGGGAGCACTGAAGCTTTCTTT	CASSSQGSTEAFF
.	TRBD1	TRBJ1-5	TRBV6-1	15	TGTGCCAGCACCCGTACAGGGGGTCCTGATCAGCCCCAGCATTTT	CASTRTGGPDQPQHF
.	TRBD2	TRBJ2-5	TRBV25-1	15	TGTGCCAGCAGTATCCCCCGCGGGGGGCCAGCGGCCCAGTACTTC	CASSIPRGGPAAQYF
once	.	TRBJ2-1	TRBV7-2	14	TGTGCCAGCAGCTCCAGGCCTTTAAGGGGTGAGCAGTTCTTC	CASSSRPLRGEQFF
.	.	TRBJ2-7	TRBV6-6	14	TGTGCCAGCAGTAAATTAACAGAATCTTACGAGCAGTACTTC	CASSKLTESYEQYF
.	TRBD1	TRBJ1-2	TRBV5-1	16	TGCGCCAGCAGCCATAGACAGGGGGCCTCTAACTATGGCTACACCTTC	CASSHRQGASNYGYTF
.	TRBD2	TRBJ2-5	TRBV19	16	TGTGCCAGTAGTAGACCTTCTAGCGGGGGGGAAGAGACCCAGTACTTC	CASSRPSSGGEETQYF
.	TRBD1	TRBJ1-4	TRBV5-1	14	TGCGCCAGCAGCGCCGGGACAGACAATGAAAAACTGTTTTTT	CASSAGTDNEKLFF
.	TRBD1	TRBJ2-7	TRBV11-3	13	TGTGCCAGCAGCCGGACAGGGAGCTACGAGCAGTACTTC	CASSRTGSYEQYF
.	.	TRBJ1-5	TRBV5-8	13	TGTGCCAGCAGCTTATTCCGGGATCAGCCCCAGCATTTT	CASSLFRDQPQHF
.	.	TRBJ2-3	TRBV19	12	TGTGCCAGTAATCAGGGCACAGATACGCAGTATTTT	CASNQGTDTQYF
few	TRBD1	TRBJ2-7	TRBV5-4	14	TGTGCCAGCAGCGGGGGACAGGGCGGGTACGAGCAGTACTTC	CASSGGQGGYEQYF